This T cell receptor beta chain is drawn from a study of CD8+CD57+ T cells in acquired aplastic anemia. For the study at large: DNA from sorted CD4+ and CD8+ cells averaged 3.2 ug. Study outcomes and limitations: Patients and controls shared twenty-nine CD8+ CDR3 sequences.

Investigators profiled TCR beta VDJ and CDR3 from genomic DNA template. TCRdb processed the reads anew with MiXCR; each CDR3 protein has one entry. The data show hundreds of thousands of distinct CDR3 sequences, less than 85% seen once. Turning to this clonotype: What it binds is unknown.

Patients chosen for sequencing had shown CD8+CD57+ cell expansion by flow cytometry. The blood sampling took place in patients who had so far received no therapy. CDR1 and CDR2 from the germline V gene are SGDLS and YYNGEE. The CDR3 covers 11 residues. The V end lost 4 bases, the J end lost 8 bases, and 7 bases lay between the germline ends. Sequencing was carried out using sorted CD4+, CD8+, or CD8+CD57+ T cells (not recorded which) from PBMCs. This chain connects TRBV9 to TRBJ2-4; a possible D gene is TRBD2 (5 bases). The sequence derives from a human donor with aplastic anemia. CDR3 DNA: TGTGCCAGCAGCATCGGGGACATTCAGTACTTC. Translated: CASSIGDIQYF.